Sequencing of this T cell receptor (beta chain) was carried out in a study of blood T cell repertoires in COVID-19. Study summary: The study drew acute and convalescent COVID-19 samples from the United States, Italy and Spain. PBMCs, B-cell-depleted T cells, or T cells provided the cDNA or gDNA that made up the material.

Trimming pared 6 bases from V and 5 bases from J, leaving 10 bases between. CDR1 is MRHNA and CDR2 is SNTAGT in the germline V gene. CDR3 length equals 13 residues. Original processing notes: Reference gene primer amplification in the assay estimated nucleated cell counts. TCRdb keeps only in-frame clones here, not all; method: immunoSEQ multiplex PCR. V and J calls and clone size are as listed in that table; D and trimming were resolved from the DNA. The sample lists 230,000 or so clones, around 84% seen once, with 1.4% in the top ten. The V gene is TRBV6-4, the J gene TRBJ1-4; D remains ambiguous. The sequence was obtained from a woman aged 40 to 50 who had recovered from COVID-19. Material: peripheral blood. As DNA, the CDR3 is TGTGCCAGCAGCGACGCGGGGAATGAAAAACTGTTTTTT. Its translation: CASSDAGNEKLFF.